A selection of T cell receptor beta chains follows, all from one sample in a study of cytomegalovirus exposure and HLA in healthy donors. The protocol was immunoSEQ multiplex PCR, while the TCRdb copy is restricted to in-frame clones and leaves out a portion. The sample records roughly 77,000 clones, approximately 75% being singletons. The sample comprised PBMCs. The receptors come from a woman in her 40s in good health and CMV-seropositive. Both conserved end residues are part of each CDR3. D genes are given only for firm matches. Size values are once, few and many counts, or a class for expanded clones, and some rows have none.

V gene: TRBV28; J gene: TRBJ2-7; clone size: -; D gene: -; CDR3 DNA: TGTGCCAGCAGTCCTATGCGGGGAGGAGGATACGAGCAGTACTTC; CDR3 protein: CASSPMRGGGYEQYF
V gene: TRBV18; J gene: TRBJ2-5; clone size: -; D gene: TRBD2; CDR3 DNA: TGTGCCAGCTCACCAAGGACTAGCGGGGGCTATGGGGAGACCCAGTACTTC; CDR3 protein: CASSPRTSGGYGETQYF
V gene: TRBV19; J gene: TRBJ2-6; clone size: -; D gene: TRBD1; CDR3 DNA: TGTGCCAGTCGGGACAGGGGGCGCGGGGCCAACGTCCTGACTTTC; CDR3 protein: CASRDRGRGANVLTF
V gene: TRBV7-7; J gene: TRBJ2-3; clone size: -; D gene: TRBD2; CDR3 DNA: TGTGCCAGCAGCCAGACTAGCAGGGCGGATACGCAGTATTTT; CDR3 protein: CASSQTSRADTQYF
V gene: TRBV5-1; J gene: TRBJ2-1; clone size: -; D gene: TRBD2; CDR3 DNA: TGCGCCAGCAGCTTGGAAACAGCGGGGAATGAGCAGTTCTTC; CDR3 protein: CASSLETAGNEQFF
V gene: TRBV29-1; J gene: TRBJ1-2; clone size: -; D gene: -; CDR3 DNA: TGCAGCGTTGGACTTGACCGGTATGGCTACACCTTC; CDR3 protein: CSVGLDRYGYTF
V gene: TRBV7-8; J gene: TRBJ2-5; clone size: -; D gene: -; CDR3 DNA: TGTGCCAGCAGCCCCAGGGCAGGGGCCGGGAAAGAGACCCAGTACTTC; CDR3 protein: CASSPRAGAGKETQYF
V gene: TRBV2; J gene: TRBJ2-3; clone size: once; D gene: -; CDR3 DNA: TGTGCCAGCAGTGTAACAGATACGCAGTATTTT; CDR3 protein: CASSVTDTQYF
V gene: TRBV11-2; J gene: TRBJ2-5; clone size: -; D gene: TRBD2; CDR3 DNA: TGTGCCAGCAGCCTGGGACTAGCCGAAGAGACCCAGTACTTC; CDR3 protein: CASSLGLAEETQYF
V gene: TRBV6-1; J gene: TRBJ2-3; clone size: -; D gene: TRBD2; CDR3 DNA: TGTGCCAGCAGTGGTGGGCTAGCGGGTTCTGGCACAGATACGCAGTATTTT; CDR3 protein: CASSGGLAGSGTDTQYF
V gene: TRBV2; J gene: TRBJ1-1; clone size: -; D gene: -; CDR3 DNA: TGTGCCAGCAGAGCAACAGGGAGCTCTAACACTGAAGCTTTCTTT; CDR3 protein: CASRATGSSNTEAFF
V gene: TRBV10-3; J gene: TRBJ1-2; clone size: -; D gene: -; CDR3 DNA: TGTGCCATCAGACGGAGGGAATTGTATGGCTACACCTTC; CDR3 protein: CAIRRRELYGYTF
V gene: TRBV29-1; J gene: TRBJ1-1; clone size: -; D gene: -; CDR3 DNA: TGCAGCGTTGAAGTGCACCCCGCGGACACTGAAGCTTTCTTT; CDR3 protein: CSVEVHPADTEAFF
V gene: TRBV5-1; J gene: TRBJ2-7; clone size: -; D gene: TRBD1; CDR3 DNA: TGCGCCAGCAGCCTGACGAGGACAGGGGAAGACGAGCAGTACTTC; CDR3 protein: CASSLTRTGEDEQYF
V gene: TRBV4-2; J gene: TRBJ2-3; clone size: -; D gene: -; CDR3 DNA: TGTGCCAGCAGCCAAAAACTAGTCCCCCCAGATACGCAGTATTTT; CDR3 protein: CASSQKLVPPDTQYF
V gene: TRBV10-3; J gene: TRBJ1-4; clone size: -; D gene: -; CDR3 DNA: TGTGCCATCAGTGATGGTAACAGGGCTGGGGATGAAAAACTGTTTTTT; CDR3 protein: CAISDGNRAGDEKLFF
V gene: TRBV14; J gene: TRBJ2-2; clone size: -; D gene: -; CDR3 DNA: TGTGCCAGCAGCCAAAGGGGTGTAGGGGAGCTGTTTTTT; CDR3 protein: CASSQRGVGELFF
V gene: TRBV19; J gene: TRBJ1-1; clone size: -; D gene: -; CDR3 DNA: TGTGCCAGTAGTATAGTTGACAGTACTTTTGAAGCTTTCTTT; CDR3 protein: CASSIVDSTFEAFF
V gene: TRBV29-1; J gene: TRBJ1-1; clone size: -; D gene: TRBD1; CDR3 DNA: TGCAGCGTTACCGGGACAGGGCTAGACACTGAAGCTTTCTTT; CDR3 protein: CSVTGTGLDTEAFF
V gene: TRBV5-6; J gene: TRBJ2-1; clone size: few; D gene: TRBD1; CDR3 DNA: TGTGCCAGCAGCCTCCTTGGACAGGGGAGTTACAATGAGCAGTTCTTC; CDR3 protein: CASSLLGQGSYNEQFF
V gene: TRBV29-1; J gene: TRBJ2-5; clone size: -; D gene: TRBD2; CDR3 DNA: TGCAGCGTCCATACGGACTTCAGCGGGGGGCCCCAAGAGACCCAGTACTTC; CDR3 protein: CSVHTDFSGGPQETQYF
V gene: TRBV2; J gene: TRBJ2-7; clone size: few; D gene: -; CDR3 DNA: TGTGCCAGCAGACTACCCGGGACTTTCTACGAGCAGTACTTC; CDR3 protein: CASRLPGTFYEQYF
V gene: TRBV5-6; J gene: TRBJ2-3; clone size: -; D gene: TRBD2; CDR3 DNA: TGTGCCAGCAGCTTGGGGGCTAGCGGGGGGGCCTTAACAGATACGCAGTATTTT; CDR3 protein: CASSLGASGGALTDTQYF
V gene: TRBV7-2; J gene: TRBJ1-3; clone size: -; D gene: -; CDR3 DNA: TGTGCCAGCAGCTTAGTGGCTTCAGTAATCTCTGGAAACACCATATATTTT; CDR3 protein: CASSLVASVISGNTIYF
V gene: TRBV5-6; J gene: TRBJ2-2; clone size: -; D gene: -; CDR3 DNA: TGTGCCAGCAGCTTAGTTTCAGGAACCGGGGAGCTGTTTTTT; CDR3 protein: CASSLVSGTGELFF
V gene: TRBV5-1; J gene: TRBJ2-1; clone size: -; D gene: -; CDR3 DNA: TGCGCCAGCAGCTGGAGTAAGGGGTCTTCTATGGGGACTCATGAGCAGTTCTTC; CDR3 protein: CASSWSKGSSMGTHEQFF
V gene: TRBV7-9; J gene: TRBJ1-4; clone size: once; D gene: TRBD1; CDR3 DNA: TGTGCCAGCAGCCCCCGCACGGGTACAGGGGGTGAAAAACTGTTTTTT; CDR3 protein: CASSPRTGTGGEKLFF
V gene: TRBV5-1; J gene: TRBJ2-2; clone size: -; D gene: TRBD2; CDR3 DNA: TGCGCCAGCACTCTAGCGGGGGGCGCCACCGGGGAGCTGTTTTTT; CDR3 protein: CASTLAGGATGELFF
V gene: TRBV6-6; J gene: TRBJ2-3; clone size: -; D gene: TRBD2; CDR3 DNA: TGTGCCAGCAGTTACGGGGGGGAGCGGGGGAGAGATACGCAGTATTTT; CDR3 protein: CASSYGGERGRDTQYF
V gene: TRBV11-2; J gene: TRBJ1-1; clone size: -; D gene: TRBD1; CDR3 DNA: TGTGCCAGCAGCTCCCCGAGGGGGCAAACTGAAGCTTTCTTT; CDR3 protein: CASSSPRGQTEAFF
V gene: TRBV6-1; J gene: TRBJ2-3; clone size: -; D gene: TRBD1; CDR3 DNA: TGTGCCAGCGGACAGGCTAGCACAGATACGCAGTATTTT; CDR3 protein: CASGQASTDTQYF
V gene: TRBV7-2; J gene: TRBJ1-4; clone size: -; D gene: -; CDR3 DNA: TGTGCCAGCAGCTTAGCTGCAGGGAATAATGAAAAACTGTTTTTT; CDR3 protein: CASSLAAGNNEKLFF
V gene: TRBV6-1; J gene: TRBJ1-5; clone size: -; D gene: -; CDR3 DNA: TGTGCCAGCAGTGAACTCGGGGGGACCTATCAGCCCCAGCATTTT; CDR3 protein: CASSELGGTYQPQHF
V gene: TRBV6-5; J gene: TRBJ2-7; clone size: -; D gene: -; CDR3 DNA: TGTGCCAGCAGTGTTGGTAGCGGTGGTTACGAGCAGTACTTC; CDR3 protein: CASSVGSGGYEQYF
V gene: TRBV2; J gene: TRBJ2-3; clone size: -; D gene: TRBD2; CDR3 DNA: TGTGCCAGCAGTGAACTAGCGGGGTTGACAGATACGCAGTATTTT; CDR3 protein: CASSELAGLTDTQYF
V gene: TRBV11-2; J gene: TRBJ1-4; clone size: -; D gene: TRBD1; CDR3 DNA: TGTGCCAGCAGCATGCAGGGACAGGGGGATGAAAAACTGTTTTTT; CDR3 protein: CASSMQGQGDEKLFF